This is a list of T cell receptor beta chains from one sample in a study of shared clonotypes between healthy human individuals. The repertoire was sequenced with immunoSEQ multiplex PCR; TCRdb's copy has only in-frame clones and lacks some. The repertoire holds approximately 2.5 million clones, with 90% to 95% as singletons. The source material was naive CD4+ T cells from PBMCs. The receptor source for this set is a man aged 18 to 29 in good health. Some clones in this sample may be carry-over from other donors' samples. Both conserved end residues are trimmed from each CDR3.

cdr3_length v_call cdr3_aa
15 TRBV25-1 ASSEYRTSGRQETQY
13 TRBV4-2 ASSQAMVNGLGKF
12 TRBV9 ASSPLVGRNIQY
14 TRBV2 ASSERAGGYFYGYT
12 TRBV2 ASRGTALWQPQH
12 TRBV2 ASNKGSYTGELF
12 TRBV5-5 ASSLALGYDEQF
11 TRBV10-1 ASTTDYQETQY
13 TRBV11-2 ASSLMARGTDTQY
10 TRBV4-3 ASSQAGYGYT
12 TRBV19 ASSIIRVADTQY
11 TRBV7-8 ASSFTGTGELF
12 TRBV7-9 ASSSTGATGELF
13 TRBV11-2 ASSLDPPRGETQY
13 TRBV5-1 ASSLAQVSYNEQF
13 TRBV28 ASSFSRAGAPIQY
19 TRBV27 ASSLLGQGIFDPRANEKLF
12 TRBV27 ASSPNPRGPGQF
14 TRBV7-7 ASSLLAGGLYDEQY
13 TRBV27 ASRVGAADNQPQH
13 TRBV10-3 AISELQGARTEAF
11 TRBV5-1 ASSFNKGDTQY
12 TRBV19 ASKRERKDNEQF
13 TRBV5-1 ASRSGSESTDTQY
15 TRBV5-1 ASSLPIGQGAYNEQF
10 TRBV7-2 ASSSRGETQY
13 TRBV7-2 ASSPNTGGVSPLH
14 TRBV5-5 ASSRGQGAPHYGYT
11 TRBV27 ASTQRGSYGYT
11 TRBV28 ASSFRSSYEQY
10 TRBV5-6 ASSLWRETQY
10 TRBV19 ASSIPDQPQH
13 TRBV19 ASSIGEVGGNEQF